These 18 T cell receptor beta chains share one sample of origin, sequenced in a study of post-analysis software for immune sequencing data. Findings and limits, study-wide: TRBV5-6, TRBV5-1 and TRBV20-1 belonged to a set of roughly 5 TRBV segments that were more frequent in patients than controls.

Unique molecular identifiers had been added to the TCR beta cDNA libraries. TCRdb re-derived calls from the PCR reads in MiXCR, one entry per CDR3 protein. The table includes hundreds of thousands of distinct CDR3 sequences, roughly 27% detected once. Their antigen targets remain unknown. Sequencing was performed on blood. The receptor source for this set is a girl between 10 and 17 years old with multiple sclerosis.

V gene TRBV18 combines with J gene TRBJ1-5; D is possibly TRBD1 (6 bases). This CDR3 region has 15 residues. The germline V gene encodes CDR1 KGHSH and CDR2 LQKENI. The V and J ends lost 2 bases and 2 bases respectively, with 10 bases between them. The CDR3 coding sequence is TGTGCCAGCTCACCAACAGGGATGGGCAATCAGCCCCAGCATTTT. Translated: CASSPTGMGNQPQHF.

This chain connects TRBV4-1 to TRBJ1-5; TRBD1 is a possible D gene (5 bases). The CDR3 is 15 amino acids. V lost 1 base and J 4 bases, leaving 11 bases between the germline ends. CDR1 is MGHRA, CDR2 YSYEKL, per germline. For the CDR3, the DNA is TGCGCCAGCAGCCAAGTTACAGGAAATAATCAGCCCCAGCATTTT. It is translated as CASSQVTGNNQPQHF.

This clonotype occurred a few times. V is TRBV4-1 and J is TRBJ1-5; D ambiguous. Germline V gene data show CDR1 as MGHRA and CDR2 as YSYEKL. This CDR3 is 14 amino acids long. Trimming pared 0 bases from V and 5 bases from J, leaving 8 bases between. CDR3: CASSQETGYQPQHF. Written as DNA, the CDR3 is TGCGCCAGCAGCCAAGAGACGGGTTATCAGCCCCAGCATTTT.

Only a few counts were recorded for this clonotype. This chain uses TRBV6-2 or TRBV6-3 with TRBJ2-1; D remains ambiguous. CDR1 is MNHEY and CDR2 is SVGEGT in the germline V gene. The CDR3 has 14 amino acids. V lost 2 bases, J lost 7 bases, and 12 bases lay in between. CDR3 amino acids: CASSYARRRNEQFF. The DNA of the CDR3 is TGTGCCAGCAGTTACGCGCGCCGTCGGAATGAGCAGTTCTTC.

The chain links TRBV7-8 to TRBJ2-4; tentatively, D is TRBD1 or TRBD2 (5 bases each). V shed 4 bases and J shed 7 bases, with 17 bases lying between them. The CDR3 is 15 residues long. Germline V gene data show CDR1 as SGHVS and CDR2 as FQNEAQ. This CDR3 reads CASSSGIGTCNIQYF. In DNA, the CDR3 is TGTGCCAGCAGCTCAGGGATCGGGACGTGTAACATTCAGTACTTC.

The chain has TRBV7-9 and TRBJ1-5, with no clear D. V was clipped by 1 base and J by 3 bases, with 10 bases between them. This CDR3 contains 15 residues. CDR1 SEHNR and CDR2 FQNEAQ come from the germline V gene (reference sequence). The CDR3 reads CASSLGTSNNQPQHF. As DNA, the CDR3 is TGTGCCAGCAGCTTAGGGACGTCGAACAATCAGCCCCAGCATTTT.

Turning to this clonotype: The junction and the germline gene differ at one end; a read error may be behind it. The CDR3 nucleotides read TGCAGTGCTAGAGATCTTCGGGCCGCCGGATCCTCCGAGCAGTACTTC. Residues: CSARDLRAAGSSEQYF. This rearrangement joins TRBV20-1 to TRBJ2-7; D unclear. The CDR3 extends over 16 amino acids. Germline values: CDR1 DFQATT, CDR2 SNEGSKA (reference sequence).

This clonotype turned up a few times. The chain is built from TRBV7-9 and TRBJ2-1; TRBD1 matches at 7 bases. Trimming at V came to 5 bases and at J to 8 bases, leaving 15 bases not matched to a gene. The CDR3 is 16 residues long. Per the germline V gene, CDR1 is SEHNR and CDR2 is FQNEAQ (reference sequence). The CDR3 DNA is TGTGCCAGCAGCGTCTCAGGGGGAGTCTTCGTTGATGAGCAGTTCTTC. Its protein is CASSVSGGVFVDEQFF.

This clonotype was seen only a few times. The chain has TRBV28 and TRBJ2-4, with a possible D match to TRBD1 (5 bases). The tail of the sequence fits TRBJ2-7 better, so the J call may be wrong. The germline V gene encodes CDR1 MDHEN and CDR2 SYDVKM. The CDR3 length is 15 residues. CDR3 DNA sequence: TGTGCCAGCAGTGCCGAGGACACCCATTTCCACGAGCAGTACTTC. It codes for CASSAEDTHFHEQYF.

The chain has TRBV24-1 and TRBJ1-2; possible D gene TRBD1, 5 bases. Germline-derived CDR1 and CDR2 are KGHDR and SFDVKD. This CDR3 has 12 residues. V dropped 10 bases and J dropped 1 base, with 9 bases sitting between them. The CDR3 sequence is CATRDLNYGYTF. Written as DNA, the CDR3 is TGTGCCACTCGGGACCTTAACTATGGCTACACCTTC.

In its sample, this clonotype was seen a few times. The V call is TRBV3-1, the J call TRBJ1-4; D ambiguous. This CDR3 has 12 residues. CDR1 and CDR2 from the germline V gene are LGHDT and YNNKEL (reference sequence). The germline V and J ends were trimmed by 4 bases and 10 bases, with 10 bases remaining between them. The CDR3 DNA is TGTGCCAGCAGCCCAGTAGTTGGAAAACTGTTTTTT. Translating gives CASSPVVGKLFF.

The genes are TRBV5-4 and TRBJ1-5; D may be TRBD1 (5 bases). The CDR3 extends over 15 amino acids. Trimming removed 4 bases at V and 4 bases at J, with 15 bases between. Germline CDR1 SGHNT, CDR2 YYREEE (reference sequence). DNA for the CDR3: TGTGCCAGCAGCCCGGGATCCAGGGCGAATCAGCCCCAGCATTTT. This sequence encodes CASSPGSRANQPQHF.

The chain couples TRBV7-9 to TRBJ1-2, with D perhaps matching TRBD1 (6 bases). V lost 3 bases, J lost 7 bases, and 15 bases lay in between. CDR1 is SEHNR and CDR2 is FQNEAQ in the germline V gene (reference sequence). The CDR3 spans 14 residues. This CDR3 reads CASSFSGGLLGYTF. Written as DNA, the CDR3 is TGTGCCAGCAGCTTCAGTGGGGGGCTACTTGGCTACACCTTC.

V is TRBV28 and J is TRBJ2-7; D is unclear. The germline V gene encodes CDR1 MDHEN and CDR2 SYDVKM. The CDR3 is 13 residues long. The CDR3 reads CAAGGVSSYEQYF. CDR3 coding DNA: TGTGCAGCCGGTGGGGTCAGCAGCTACGAGCAGTACTTC.

The rearrangement links TRBV28 to TRBJ1-2, with D unresolved. The germline V and J ends were trimmed by 3 bases and 0 bases, with 14 bases remaining between them. The CDR3 contains 16 residues. Germline CDR1 MDHEN, CDR2 SYDVKM. The CDR3 region has the DNA TGTGCCAGCAGTTTTATCCCCGCAGGAGCTAACTATGGCTACACCTTC. Its protein product is CASSFIPAGANYGYTF.

This clonotype was found a few times. This chain uses TRBV20-1 with TRBJ2-3; no definite D call. This CDR3 has 13 residues. CDR1 and CDR2 from the germline V gene are DFQATT and SNEGSKA (reference sequence). Trimming shortened V by 3 bases and J by 5 bases, and 12 bases separated the two germline ends. The CDR3 spells CSASSTPIDTQYF. The CDR3 DNA reads as TGCAGTGCTAGCTCAACCCCCATAGATACGCAGTATTTT.

This clonotype appeared many times. The chain employs TRBV29-1 and TRBJ2-7; 7 nucleotides match TRBD1. The germline gives CDR1 SQVTM, CDR2 ANQGSEA. The junction had 2 bases not matched to a gene; V was cut back by 5 bases and J by 1 base. The CDR3 loop spans 12 amino acids. The CDR3 region has the DNA TGCAGCGTTCAGGGGGATTCCTACGAGCAGTACTTC. This sequence encodes CSVQGDSYEQYF.

This clonotype was found many times. The chain joins TRBV6-6 to TRBJ1-2; D remains ambiguous. The germline CDR1 and CDR2 sequences are MNHNY and SVGAGI (reference sequence). The CDR3 length is 15 residues. With 7 bases removed from V and 5 bases from J, the gap between germline ends came to 20 bases. The CDR3 protein is CASTLLASRVYGYTF. CDR3 in DNA: TGTGCCAGCACCCTGCTCGCGTCCCGGGTTTATGGCTACACCTTC.